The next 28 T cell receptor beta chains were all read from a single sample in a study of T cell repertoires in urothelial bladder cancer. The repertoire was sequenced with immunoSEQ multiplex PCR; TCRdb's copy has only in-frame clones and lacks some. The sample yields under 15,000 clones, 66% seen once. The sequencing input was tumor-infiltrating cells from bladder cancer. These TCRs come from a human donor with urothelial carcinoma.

The CDR3 reads CASSTLNAEAFF. As DNA, the CDR3 is TGTGCCAGCAGCACCCTAAATGCTGAAGCTTTCTTT. The chain links TRBV7-6 to TRBJ1-1, with unresolved D. CDR3 length: 12 amino acids. Germline values: CDR1 SGHVS, CDR2 FNYEAQ. The V end was cut by 5 bases, the J end by 6 bases, with 10 bases between.

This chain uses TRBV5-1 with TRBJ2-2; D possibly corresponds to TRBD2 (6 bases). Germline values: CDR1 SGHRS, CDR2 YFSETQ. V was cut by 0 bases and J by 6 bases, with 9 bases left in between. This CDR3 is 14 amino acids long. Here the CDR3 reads CASSLVPGAGELFF. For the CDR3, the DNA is TGCGCCAGCAGCTTGGTGCCGGGGGCCGGGGAGCTGTTTTTT.

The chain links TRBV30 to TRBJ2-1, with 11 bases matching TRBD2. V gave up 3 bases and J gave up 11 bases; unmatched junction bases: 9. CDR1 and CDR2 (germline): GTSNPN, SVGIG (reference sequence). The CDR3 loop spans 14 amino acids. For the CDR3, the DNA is TGTGCCTGGAGGGGTACTAGCGGGGGCCCCCAGCAGTTCTTC. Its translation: CAWRGTSGGPQQFF.

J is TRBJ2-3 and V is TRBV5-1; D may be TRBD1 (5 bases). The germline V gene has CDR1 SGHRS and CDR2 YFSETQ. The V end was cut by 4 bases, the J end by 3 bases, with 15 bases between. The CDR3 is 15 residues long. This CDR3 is CASSQRQQLTDTQYF. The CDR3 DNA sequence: TGCGCCAGCAGCCAACGACAGCAGTTAACAGATACGCAGTATTTT.

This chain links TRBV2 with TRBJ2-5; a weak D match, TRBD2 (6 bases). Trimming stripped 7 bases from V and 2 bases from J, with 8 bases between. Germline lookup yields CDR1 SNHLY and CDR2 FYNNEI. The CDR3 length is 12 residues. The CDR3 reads CASMRGQETQYF. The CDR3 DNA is TGTGCCAGCATGCGGGGACAAGAGACCCAGTACTTC. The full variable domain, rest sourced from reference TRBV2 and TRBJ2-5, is EPEVTQTPSHQVTQMGQEVILRCVPISNHLYFYWYRQILGQKVEFLVSFYNNEISEKSEIFDDQFSVERPDGSNFTLKIRSTKLEDSAMYFCASMRGQETQYFGPGTRLLVL.

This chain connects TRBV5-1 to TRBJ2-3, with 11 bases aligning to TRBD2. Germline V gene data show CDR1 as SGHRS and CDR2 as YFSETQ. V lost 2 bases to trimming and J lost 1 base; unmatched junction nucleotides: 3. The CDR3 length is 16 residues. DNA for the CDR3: TGCGCCAGCAGCTTAGGGACTAGCGGTGGCACAGATACGCAGTATTTT. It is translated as CASSLGTSGGTDTQYF.

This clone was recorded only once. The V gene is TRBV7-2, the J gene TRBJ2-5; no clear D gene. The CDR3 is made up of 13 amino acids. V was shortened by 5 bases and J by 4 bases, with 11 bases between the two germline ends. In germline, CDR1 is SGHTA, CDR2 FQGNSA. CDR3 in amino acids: CASSIGRRETQYF. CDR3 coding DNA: TGTGCCAGCAGCATCGGCCGCAGAGAGACCCAGTACTTC.

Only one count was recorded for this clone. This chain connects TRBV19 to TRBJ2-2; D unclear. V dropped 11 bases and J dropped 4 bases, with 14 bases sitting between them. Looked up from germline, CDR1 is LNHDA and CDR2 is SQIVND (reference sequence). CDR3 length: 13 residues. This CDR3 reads CASFSPVTGELFF. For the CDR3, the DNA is TGTGCCTCATTTTCGCCAGTCACCGGGGAGCTGTTTTTT.

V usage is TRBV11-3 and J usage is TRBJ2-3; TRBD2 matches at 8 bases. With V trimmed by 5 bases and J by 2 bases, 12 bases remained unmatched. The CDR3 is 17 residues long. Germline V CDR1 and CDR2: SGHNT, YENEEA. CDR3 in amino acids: CASSMRTSSSATDTQYF. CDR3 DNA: TGTGCCAGCAGCATGCGGACTAGCTCCTCTGCCACAGATACGCAGTATTTT.

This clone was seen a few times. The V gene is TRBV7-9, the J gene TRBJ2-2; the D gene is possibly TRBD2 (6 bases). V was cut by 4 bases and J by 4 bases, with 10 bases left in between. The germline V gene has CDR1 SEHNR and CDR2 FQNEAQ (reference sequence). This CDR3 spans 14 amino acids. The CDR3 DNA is TGTGCCAGCAGCTCCGGGACTGCCACCGGGGAGCTGTTTTTT. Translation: CASSSGTATGELFF.

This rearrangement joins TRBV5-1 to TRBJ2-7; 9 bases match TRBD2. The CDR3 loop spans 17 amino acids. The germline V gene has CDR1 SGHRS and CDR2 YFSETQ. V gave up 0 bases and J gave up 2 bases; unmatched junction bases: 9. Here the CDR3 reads CASSLANGGGAAYEQYF. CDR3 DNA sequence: TGCGCCAGCAGCTTGGCCAACGGCGGGGGGGCCGCCTACGAGCAGTACTTC.

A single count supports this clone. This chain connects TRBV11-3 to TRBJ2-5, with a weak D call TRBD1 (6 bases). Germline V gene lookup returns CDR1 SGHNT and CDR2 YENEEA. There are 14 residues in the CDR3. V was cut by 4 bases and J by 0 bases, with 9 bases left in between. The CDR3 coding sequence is TGTGCCAGCAGCTCACAGGGATACCAAGAGACCCAGTACTTC. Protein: CASSSQGYQETQYF.

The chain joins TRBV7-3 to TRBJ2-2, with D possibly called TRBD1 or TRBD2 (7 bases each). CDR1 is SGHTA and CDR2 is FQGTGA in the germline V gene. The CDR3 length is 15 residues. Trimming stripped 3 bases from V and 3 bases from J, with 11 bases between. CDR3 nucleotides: TGTGCCAGCAGCTTCAGGGGGAGGGACACCGGGGAGCTGTTTTTT. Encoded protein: CASSFRGRDTGELFF.

CDR3 nucleotide sequence: TGTGCCAGCAGCGGACAGAGGAACACTGAAGCTTTCTTT. It specifies CASSGQRNTEAFF. The V gene is TRBV11-2, the J gene TRBJ1-1; the D gene is possibly TRBD1 (6 bases). This CDR3 contains 13 residues. V shed 5 bases and J shed 1 base, with 8 bases lying between them. CDR1 and CDR2 from the germline V gene are SGHAT and FQNNGV.

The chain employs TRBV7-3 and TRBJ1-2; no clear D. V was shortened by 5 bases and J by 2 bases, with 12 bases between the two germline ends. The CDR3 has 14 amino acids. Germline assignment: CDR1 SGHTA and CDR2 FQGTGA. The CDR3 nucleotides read TGTGCCAGCAGCCCGGGAAGTTCCAACTATGGCTACACCTTC. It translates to CASSPGSSNYGYTF.

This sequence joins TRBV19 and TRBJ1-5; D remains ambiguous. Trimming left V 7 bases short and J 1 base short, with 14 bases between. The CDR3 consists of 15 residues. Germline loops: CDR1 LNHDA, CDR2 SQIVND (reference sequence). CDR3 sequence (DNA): TGTGCCAGTATCGACGAGGGAGGAAGCAATCAGCCCCAGCATTTT. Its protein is CASIDEGGSNQPQHF.

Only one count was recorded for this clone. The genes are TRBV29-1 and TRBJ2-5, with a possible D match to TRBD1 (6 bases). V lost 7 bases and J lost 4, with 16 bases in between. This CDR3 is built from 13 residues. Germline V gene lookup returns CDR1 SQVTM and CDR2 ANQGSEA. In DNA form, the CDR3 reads TGCAGCGGGGTTGTGGGGGCAGGAGAGACCCAGTACTTC. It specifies CSGVVGAGETQYF.

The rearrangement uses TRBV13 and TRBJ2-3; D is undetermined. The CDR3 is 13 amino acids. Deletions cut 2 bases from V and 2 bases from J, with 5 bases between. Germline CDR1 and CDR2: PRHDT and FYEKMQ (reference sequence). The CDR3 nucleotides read TGTGCCAGCAGCTTACCAGCCACAGATACGCAGTATTTT. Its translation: CASSLPATDTQYF. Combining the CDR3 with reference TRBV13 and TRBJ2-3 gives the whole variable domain AAGVIQSPRHLIKEKRETATLKCYPIPRHDTVYWYQQGPGQDPQFLISFYEKMQSDKGSIPDRFSAQQFSDYHSELNMSSLELGDSALYFCASSLPATDTQYFGPGTRLTVL.

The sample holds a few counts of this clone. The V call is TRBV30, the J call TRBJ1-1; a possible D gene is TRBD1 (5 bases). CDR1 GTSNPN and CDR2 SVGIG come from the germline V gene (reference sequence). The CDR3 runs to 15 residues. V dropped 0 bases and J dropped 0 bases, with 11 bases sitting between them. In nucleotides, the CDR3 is TGTGCCTGGAGTGTACGGGGCCGAGTGAACACTGAAGCTTTCTTT. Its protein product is CAWSVRGRVNTEAFF.

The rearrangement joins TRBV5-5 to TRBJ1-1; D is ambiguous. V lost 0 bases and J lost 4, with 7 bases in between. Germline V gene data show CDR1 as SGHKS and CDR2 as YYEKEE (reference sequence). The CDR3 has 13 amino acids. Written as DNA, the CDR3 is TGTGCCAGCAGCTTGGGGGGTGGCACTGAAGCTTTCTTT. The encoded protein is CASSLGGGTEAFF.

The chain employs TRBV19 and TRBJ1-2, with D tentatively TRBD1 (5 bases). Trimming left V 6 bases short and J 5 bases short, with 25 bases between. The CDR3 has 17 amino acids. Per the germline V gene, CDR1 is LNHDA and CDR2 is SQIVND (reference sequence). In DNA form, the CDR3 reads TGTGCCAGTAGCCCAGATCGGGGACTAATGCAGCCGTATGGCTACACCTTC. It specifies CASSPDRGLMQPYGYTF. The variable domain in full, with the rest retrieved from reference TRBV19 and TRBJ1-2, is DGGITQSPKYLFRKEGQNVTLSCEQNLNHDAMYWYRQDPGQGLRLIYYSQIVNDFQKGDIAEGYSVSREKKESFPLTVTSAQKNPTAFYLCASSPDRGLMQPYGYTFGSGTRLTVV.

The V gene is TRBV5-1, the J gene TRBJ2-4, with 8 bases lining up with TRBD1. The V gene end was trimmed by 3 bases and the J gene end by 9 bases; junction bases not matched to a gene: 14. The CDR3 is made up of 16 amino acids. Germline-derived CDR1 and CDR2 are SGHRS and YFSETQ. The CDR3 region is CASSSGRDRFGGIQYF. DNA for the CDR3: TGCGCCAGCAGCTCGGGCAGGGACAGGTTCGGGGGCATTCAGTACTTC.

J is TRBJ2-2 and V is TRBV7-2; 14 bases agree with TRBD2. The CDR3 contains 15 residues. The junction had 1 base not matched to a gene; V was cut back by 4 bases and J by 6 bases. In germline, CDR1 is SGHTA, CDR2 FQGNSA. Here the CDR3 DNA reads TGTGCCAGCAGCTCGACTAGCGGGGGGGCCGGGGAGCTGTTTTTT. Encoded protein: CASSSTSGGAGELFF.

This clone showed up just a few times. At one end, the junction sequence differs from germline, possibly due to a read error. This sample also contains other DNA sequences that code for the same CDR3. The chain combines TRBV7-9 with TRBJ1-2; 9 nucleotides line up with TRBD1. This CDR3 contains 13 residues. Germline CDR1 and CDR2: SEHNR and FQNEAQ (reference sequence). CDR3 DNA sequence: TGTGCCAGCAGCCCGGGACAGGGCTATGGCTATACCTTC. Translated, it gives CASSPGQGYGYTF.

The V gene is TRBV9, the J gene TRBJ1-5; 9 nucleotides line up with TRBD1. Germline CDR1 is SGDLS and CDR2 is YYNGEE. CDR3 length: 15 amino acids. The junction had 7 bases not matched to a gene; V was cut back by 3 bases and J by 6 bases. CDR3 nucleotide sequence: TGTGCCAGCAGCGGGGGACAGGGAGCATTTCAGCCCCAGCATTTT. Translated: CASSGGQGAFQPQHF.

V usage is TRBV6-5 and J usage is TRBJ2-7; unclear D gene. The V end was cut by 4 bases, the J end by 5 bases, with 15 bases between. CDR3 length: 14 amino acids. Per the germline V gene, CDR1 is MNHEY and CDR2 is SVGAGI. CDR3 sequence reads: CASSSTMGVDEQYF. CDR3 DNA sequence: TGTGCCAGCAGTTCTACCATGGGCGTCGACGAGCAGTACTTC.

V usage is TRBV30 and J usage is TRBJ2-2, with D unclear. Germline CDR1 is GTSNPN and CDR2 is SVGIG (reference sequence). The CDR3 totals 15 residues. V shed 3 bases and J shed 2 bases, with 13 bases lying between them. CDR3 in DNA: TGTGCCTGGAGGGGAATATTGGGAAACACCGGGGAGCTGTTTTTT. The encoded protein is CAWRGILGNTGELFF.

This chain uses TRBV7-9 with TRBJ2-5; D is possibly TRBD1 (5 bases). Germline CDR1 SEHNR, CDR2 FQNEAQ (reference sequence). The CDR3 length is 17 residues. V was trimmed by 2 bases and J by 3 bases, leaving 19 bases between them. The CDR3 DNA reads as TGTGCCAGCAGCTTATCCCGTCAGGGCCAAAACAAAGAGACCCAGTACTTC. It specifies CASSLSRQGQNKETQYF. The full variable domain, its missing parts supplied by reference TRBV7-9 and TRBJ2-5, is DTGVSQNPRHKITKRGQNVTFRCDPISEHNRLYWYRQTLGQGPEFLTYFQNEAQLEKSRLLSDRFSAERPKGSFSTLEIQRTEQGDSAMYLCASSLSRQGQNKETQYFGPGTRLLVL.